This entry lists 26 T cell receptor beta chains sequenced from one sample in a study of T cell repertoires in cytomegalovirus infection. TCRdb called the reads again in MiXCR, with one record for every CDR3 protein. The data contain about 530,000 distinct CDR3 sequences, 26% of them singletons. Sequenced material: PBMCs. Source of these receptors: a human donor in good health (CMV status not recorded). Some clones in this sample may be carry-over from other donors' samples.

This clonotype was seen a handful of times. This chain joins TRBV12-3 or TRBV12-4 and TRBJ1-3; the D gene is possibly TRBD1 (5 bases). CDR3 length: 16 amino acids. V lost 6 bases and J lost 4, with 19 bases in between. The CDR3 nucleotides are TGTGCCAGCAGACGGCCCGCCAGGGTATCAGGAAACACCATATATTTT. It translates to CASRRPARVSGNTIYF.

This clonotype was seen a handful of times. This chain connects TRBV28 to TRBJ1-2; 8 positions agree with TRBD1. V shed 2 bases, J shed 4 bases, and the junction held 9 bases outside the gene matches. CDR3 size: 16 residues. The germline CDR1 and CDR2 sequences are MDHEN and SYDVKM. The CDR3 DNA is TGTGCCAGCAGTTTAGGCCCACCCGACAGGGGCTATGGCTACACCTTC. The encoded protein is CASSLGPPDRGYGYTF.

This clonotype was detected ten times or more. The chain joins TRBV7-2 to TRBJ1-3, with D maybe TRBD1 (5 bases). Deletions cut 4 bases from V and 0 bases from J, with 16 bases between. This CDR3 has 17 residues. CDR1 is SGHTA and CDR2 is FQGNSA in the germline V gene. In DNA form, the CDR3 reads TGTGCCAGCAGCTCTAGGGGTGTCAGTAGCTCTGGAAACACCATATATTTT. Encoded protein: CASSSRGVSSSGNTIYF.

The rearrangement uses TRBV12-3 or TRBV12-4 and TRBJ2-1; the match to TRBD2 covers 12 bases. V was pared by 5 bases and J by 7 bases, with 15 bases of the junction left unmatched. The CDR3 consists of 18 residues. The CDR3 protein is CASSPPGLAGGLGNEQFF. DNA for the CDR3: TGTGCCAGCAGTCCCCCTGGGCTAGCGGGAGGGTTGGGAAATGAGCAGTTCTTC.

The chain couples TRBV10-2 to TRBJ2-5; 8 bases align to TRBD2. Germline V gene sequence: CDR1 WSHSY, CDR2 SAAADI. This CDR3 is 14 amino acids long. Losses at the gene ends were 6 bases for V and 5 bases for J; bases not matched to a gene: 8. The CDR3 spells CASRLGTRGETQYF. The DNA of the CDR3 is TGCGCCAGCAGACTCGGGACTAGAGGCGAGACCCAGTACTTC.

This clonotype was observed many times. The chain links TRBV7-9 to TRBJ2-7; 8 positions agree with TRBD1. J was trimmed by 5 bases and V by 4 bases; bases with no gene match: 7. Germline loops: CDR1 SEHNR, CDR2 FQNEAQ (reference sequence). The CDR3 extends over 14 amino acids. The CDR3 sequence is CASSSTQTGDEQYF. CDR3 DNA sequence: TGTGCCAGCAGCTCCACCCAGACAGGGGACGAGCAGTACTTC.

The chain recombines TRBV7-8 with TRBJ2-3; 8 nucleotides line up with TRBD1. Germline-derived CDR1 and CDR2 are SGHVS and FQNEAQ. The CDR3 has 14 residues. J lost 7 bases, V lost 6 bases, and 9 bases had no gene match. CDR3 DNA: TGTGCCAGCAGTGCCGGACAGGGAAGGAATACGCAGTATTTT. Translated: CASSAGQGRNTQYF.

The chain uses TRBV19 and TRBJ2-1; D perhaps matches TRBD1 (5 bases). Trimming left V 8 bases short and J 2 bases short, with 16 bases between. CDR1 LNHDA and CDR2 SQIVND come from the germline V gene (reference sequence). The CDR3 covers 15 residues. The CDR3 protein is CASGAQDETYNEQFF. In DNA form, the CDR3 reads TGTGCCAGTGGGGCGCAGGACGAAACCTACAATGAGCAGTTCTTC.

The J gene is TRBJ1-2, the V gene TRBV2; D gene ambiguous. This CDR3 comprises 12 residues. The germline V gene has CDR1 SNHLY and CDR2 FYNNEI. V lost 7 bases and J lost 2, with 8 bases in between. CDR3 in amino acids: CASNGENYGYTF. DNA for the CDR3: TGTGCCAGCAATGGGGAGAACTATGGCTACACCTTC.

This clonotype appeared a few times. This chain's CDR3 is CASSLVGDSTPGEYV. The CDR3 bases are TGCGCCAGCAGCTTGGTAGGGGACAGCACTCCTGGGGAGTACGTC. The V and J genes are TRBV5-1 and TRBJ2-7; 7 nucleotides align to TRBD1. After removal of 0 bases from V and 11 bases from J, the junction contained 14 bases not matched to a gene. Germline V gives CDR1 SGHRS, CDR2 YFSETQ. The CDR3 consists of 15 residues.

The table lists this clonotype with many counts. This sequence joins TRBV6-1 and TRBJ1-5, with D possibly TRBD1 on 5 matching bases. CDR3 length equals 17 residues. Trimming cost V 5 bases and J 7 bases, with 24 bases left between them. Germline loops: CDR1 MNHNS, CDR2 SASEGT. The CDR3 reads CASSRGGIGGSGQPQHF. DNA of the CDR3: TGTGCCAGCAGTCGCGGGGGGATCGGTGGCTCGGGACAGCCCCAGCATTTT.

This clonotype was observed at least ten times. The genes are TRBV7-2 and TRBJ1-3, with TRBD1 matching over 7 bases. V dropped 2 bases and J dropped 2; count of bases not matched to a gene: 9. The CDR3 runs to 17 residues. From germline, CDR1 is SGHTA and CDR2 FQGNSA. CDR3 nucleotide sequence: TGTGCCAGCAGCTTAACCCGTACAGGGGTGGCTGGAAACACCATATATTTT. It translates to CASSLTRTGVAGNTIYF.

The CDR3: CASTPDSTGYPPQHF. CDR3 nucleotides: TGTGCCAGCACCCCGGACAGTACGGGGTACCCGCCCCAGCATTTT. V and J are TRBV6-1 and TRBJ1-5; perhaps TRBD1 as D (6 bases). This CDR3 contains 15 residues. Germline values: CDR1 MNHNS, CDR2 SASEGT. Trimming cost V 7 bases and J 9 bases, with 22 bases left between them.

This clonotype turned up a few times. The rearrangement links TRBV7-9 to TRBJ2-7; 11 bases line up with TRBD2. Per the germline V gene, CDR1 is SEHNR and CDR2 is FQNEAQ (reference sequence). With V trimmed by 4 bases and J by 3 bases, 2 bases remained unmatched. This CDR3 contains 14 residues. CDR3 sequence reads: CASSSTSGNYEQYF. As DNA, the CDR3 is TGTGCCAGCAGCTCGACTAGCGGGAACTACGAGCAGTACTTC.

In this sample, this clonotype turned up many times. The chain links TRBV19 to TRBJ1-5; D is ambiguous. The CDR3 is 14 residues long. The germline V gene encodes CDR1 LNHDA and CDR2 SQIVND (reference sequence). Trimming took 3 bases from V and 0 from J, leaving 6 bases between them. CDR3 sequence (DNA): TGTGCCAGTAGTATTCTTGATAGCAATCAGCCCCAGCATTTT. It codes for CASSILDSNQPQHF.

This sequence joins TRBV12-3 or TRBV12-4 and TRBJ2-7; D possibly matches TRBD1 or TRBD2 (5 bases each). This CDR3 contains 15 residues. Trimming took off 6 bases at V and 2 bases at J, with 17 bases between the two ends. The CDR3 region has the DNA TGTGCCAGCAGCCCCGGGGCGAGGGCACCCTACGAGCAGTACTTC. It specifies CASSPGARAPYEQYF.

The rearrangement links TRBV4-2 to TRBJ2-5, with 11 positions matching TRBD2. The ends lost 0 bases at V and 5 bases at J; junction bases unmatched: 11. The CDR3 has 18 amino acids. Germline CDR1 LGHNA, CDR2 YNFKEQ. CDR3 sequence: CASSQDVPSLAGVETQYF. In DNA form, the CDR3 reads TGTGCCAGCAGCCAAGATGTTCCCTCACTAGCGGGAGTTGAGACCCAGTACTTC.

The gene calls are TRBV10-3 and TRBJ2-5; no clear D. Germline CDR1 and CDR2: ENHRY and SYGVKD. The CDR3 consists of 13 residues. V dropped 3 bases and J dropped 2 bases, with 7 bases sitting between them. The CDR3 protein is CAISDRRQETQYF. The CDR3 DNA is TGTGCCATCAGTGATAGACGGCAAGAGACCCAGTACTTC.

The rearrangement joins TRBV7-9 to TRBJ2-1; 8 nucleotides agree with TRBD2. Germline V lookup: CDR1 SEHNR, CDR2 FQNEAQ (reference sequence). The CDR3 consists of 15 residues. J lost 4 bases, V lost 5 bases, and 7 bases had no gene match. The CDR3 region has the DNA TGTGCCAGCAGCACCCAGCGGGAGCTTTACAATGAGCAGTTCTTC. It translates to CASSTQRELYNEQFF.

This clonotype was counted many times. CDR3 bases: TGTGCCAGCAGCACCCCACAGGGGAACACTGAAGCTTTCTTT. Its protein product is CASSTPQGNTEAFF. The chain carries TRBV7-2 and TRBJ1-1; D perhaps matches TRBD1 (6 bases). Trimming pared 5 bases from V and 1 base from J, leaving 11 bases between. This CDR3 contains 14 residues. Looked up from germline, CDR1 is SGHTA and CDR2 is FQGNSA.

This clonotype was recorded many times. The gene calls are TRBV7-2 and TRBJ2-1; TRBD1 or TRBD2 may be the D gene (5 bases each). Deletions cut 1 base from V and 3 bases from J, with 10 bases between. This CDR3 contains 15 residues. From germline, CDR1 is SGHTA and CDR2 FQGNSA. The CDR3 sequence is CASSLDGTRYNEQFF. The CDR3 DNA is TGTGCCAGCAGCTTAGATGGGACGCGCTACAATGAGCAGTTCTTC.

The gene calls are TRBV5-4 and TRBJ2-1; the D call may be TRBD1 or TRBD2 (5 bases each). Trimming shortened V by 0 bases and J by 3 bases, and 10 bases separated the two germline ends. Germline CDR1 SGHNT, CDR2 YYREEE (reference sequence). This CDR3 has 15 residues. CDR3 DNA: TGTGCCAGCAGCTTGGGGGACCAGAACTACAATGAGCAGTTCTTC. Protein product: CASSLGDQNYNEQFF.

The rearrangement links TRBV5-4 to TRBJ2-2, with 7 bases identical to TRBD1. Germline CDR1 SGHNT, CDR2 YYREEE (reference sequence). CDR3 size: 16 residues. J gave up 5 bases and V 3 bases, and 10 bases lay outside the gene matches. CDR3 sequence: CASSSHTGERTGELFF. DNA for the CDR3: TGTGCCAGCAGCTCCCACACAGGGGAGCGGACCGGGGAGCTGTTTTTT.

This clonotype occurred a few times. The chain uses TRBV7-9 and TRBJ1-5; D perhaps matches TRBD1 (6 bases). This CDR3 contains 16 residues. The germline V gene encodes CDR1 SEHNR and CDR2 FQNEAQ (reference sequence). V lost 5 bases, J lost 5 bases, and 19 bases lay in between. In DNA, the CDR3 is TGTGCCAGCAGCCTAAATACCGCACAGGGCTATCAGCCCCAGCATTTT. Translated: CASSLNTAQGYQPQHF.

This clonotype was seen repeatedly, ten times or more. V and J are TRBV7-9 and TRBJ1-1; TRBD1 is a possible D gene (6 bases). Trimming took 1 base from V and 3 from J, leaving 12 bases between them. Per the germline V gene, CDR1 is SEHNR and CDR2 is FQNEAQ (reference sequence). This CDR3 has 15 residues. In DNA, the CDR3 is TGTGCCAGCAGCTTAGAGGCAGGGGCCTACACTGAAGCTTTCTTT. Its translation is CASSLEAGAYTEAFF. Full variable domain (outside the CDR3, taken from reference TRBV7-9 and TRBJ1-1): DTGVSQNPRHKITKRGQNVTFRCDPISEHNRLYWYRQTLGQGPEFLTYFQNEAQLEKSRLLSDRFSAERPKGSFSTLEIQRTEQGDSAMYLCASSLEAGAYTEAFFGQGTRLTVV.

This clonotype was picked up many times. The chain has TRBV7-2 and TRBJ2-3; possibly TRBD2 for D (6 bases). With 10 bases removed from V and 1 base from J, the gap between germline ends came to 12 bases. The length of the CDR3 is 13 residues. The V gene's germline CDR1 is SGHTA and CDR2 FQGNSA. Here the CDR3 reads CATGRDGTDTQYF. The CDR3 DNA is TGTGCCACGGGGCGGGACGGCACAGATACGCAGTATTTT.